The clone carrying this T cell receptor (beta chain) occurred many times. What it binds is not known. RNA transcripts served as the template for amplifying TCR beta CDR3 regions. TCR CDR3 regions were first amplified by RT-PCR with HTBI primers. TCRdb independently ran MiXCR on the multiplex PCR reads; one entry per CDR3 protein. The table includes around 270,000 distinct CDR3 sequences, roughly a fifth detected once. V was clipped by 0 bases and J by 9 bases, with 12 bases between them. Germline CDR1 SQVTM, CDR2 ANQGSEA. CDR3 length equals 13 residues. The sample originates from a study of T cells in Graves' hyperthyroidism and ophthalmopathy. Findings and caveats of the study: Most expanded thyroid clonotypes above 0.001 also appeared in blood.

The TCR originated in a man aged 50 to 59 with Graves' ophthalmopathy. Sample: blood. The V and J genes are TRBV29-1 and TRBJ2-1, with D perhaps TRBD2 (6 bases). The CDR3 coding sequence is TGCAGCGTTGAAGATCTTCGGGGGTTTGAGCAGTTCTTC. Amino acid sequence: CSVEDLRGFEQFF.